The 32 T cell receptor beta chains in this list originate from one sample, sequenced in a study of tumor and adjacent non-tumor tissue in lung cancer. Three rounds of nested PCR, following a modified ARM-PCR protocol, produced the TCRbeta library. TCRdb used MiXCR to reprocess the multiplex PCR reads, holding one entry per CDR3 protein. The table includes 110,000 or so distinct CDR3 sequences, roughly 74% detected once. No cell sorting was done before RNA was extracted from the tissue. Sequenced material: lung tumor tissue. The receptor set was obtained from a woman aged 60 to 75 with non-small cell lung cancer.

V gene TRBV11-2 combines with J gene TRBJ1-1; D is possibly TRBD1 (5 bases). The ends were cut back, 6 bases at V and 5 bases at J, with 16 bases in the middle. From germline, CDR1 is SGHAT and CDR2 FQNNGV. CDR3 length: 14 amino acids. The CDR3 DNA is TGTGCCAGCAGGGGACTAGAAAAAAGAACTGAAGCTTTCTTT. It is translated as CASRGLEKRTEAFF.

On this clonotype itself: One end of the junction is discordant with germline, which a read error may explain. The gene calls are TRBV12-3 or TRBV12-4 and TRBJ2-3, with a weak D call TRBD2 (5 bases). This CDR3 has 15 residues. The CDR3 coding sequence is TGTGCCAGCAATTTAGAGGGCGGAAGCACAGATACGCAGTATTTT. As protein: CASNLEGGSTDTQYF.

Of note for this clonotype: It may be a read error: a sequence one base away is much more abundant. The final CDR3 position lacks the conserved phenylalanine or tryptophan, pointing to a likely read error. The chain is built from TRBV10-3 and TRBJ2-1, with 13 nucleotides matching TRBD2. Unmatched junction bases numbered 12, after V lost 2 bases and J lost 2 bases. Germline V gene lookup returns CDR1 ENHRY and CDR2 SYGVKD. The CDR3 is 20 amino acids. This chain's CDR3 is CAISEREGTSGTLTYNEQFL. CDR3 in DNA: TGTGCCATCAGTGAGCGGGAGGGGACTAGCGGGACCCTAACCTACAATGAGCAGTTCTTA.

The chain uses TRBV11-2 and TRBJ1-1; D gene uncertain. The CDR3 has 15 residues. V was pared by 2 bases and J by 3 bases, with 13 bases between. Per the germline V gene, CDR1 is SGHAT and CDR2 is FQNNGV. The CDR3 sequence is CASSLNPDVYTEAFF. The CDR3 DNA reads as TGTGCCAGCAGCTTAAATCCTGATGTGTACACTGAAGCTTTCTTT.

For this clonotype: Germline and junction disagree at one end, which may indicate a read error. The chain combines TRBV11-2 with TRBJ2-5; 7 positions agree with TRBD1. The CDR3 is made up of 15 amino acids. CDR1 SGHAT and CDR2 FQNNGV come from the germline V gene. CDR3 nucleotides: TGTGCCAGCAGCTCGACAGGGACAAGGGGCAGGACCCAGTATTTC. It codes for CASSSTGTRGRTQYF.

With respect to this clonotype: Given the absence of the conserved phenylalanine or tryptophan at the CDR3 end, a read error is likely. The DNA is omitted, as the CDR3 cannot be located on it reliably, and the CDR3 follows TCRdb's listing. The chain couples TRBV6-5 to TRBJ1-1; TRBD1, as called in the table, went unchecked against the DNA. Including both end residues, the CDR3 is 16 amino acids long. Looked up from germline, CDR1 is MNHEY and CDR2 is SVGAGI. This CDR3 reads CASGSYGQGTNTEVFY.

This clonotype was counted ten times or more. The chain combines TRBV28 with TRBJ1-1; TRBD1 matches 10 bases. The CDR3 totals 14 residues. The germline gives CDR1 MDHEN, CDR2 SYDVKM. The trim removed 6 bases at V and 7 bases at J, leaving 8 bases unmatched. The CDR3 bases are TGTGCCAGCAGGGAGACAGGGGGCCTGAGTGAAGCTTTCTTT. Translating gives CASRETGGLSEAFF.

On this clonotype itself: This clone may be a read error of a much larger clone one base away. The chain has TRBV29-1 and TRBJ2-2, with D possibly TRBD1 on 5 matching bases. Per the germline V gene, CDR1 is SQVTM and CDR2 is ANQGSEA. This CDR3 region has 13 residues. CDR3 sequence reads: CNVERGTGGELFF. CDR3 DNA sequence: TGCAACGTTGAAAGGGGAACAGGCGGGGAGCTGTTTTTT.

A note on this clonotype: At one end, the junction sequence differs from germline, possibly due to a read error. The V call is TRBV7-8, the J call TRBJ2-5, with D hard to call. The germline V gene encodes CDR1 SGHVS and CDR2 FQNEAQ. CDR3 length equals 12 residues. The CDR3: CTSNQYQETQYF. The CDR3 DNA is TGTACCAGCAACCAGTACCAAGAGACCCAGTACTTC.

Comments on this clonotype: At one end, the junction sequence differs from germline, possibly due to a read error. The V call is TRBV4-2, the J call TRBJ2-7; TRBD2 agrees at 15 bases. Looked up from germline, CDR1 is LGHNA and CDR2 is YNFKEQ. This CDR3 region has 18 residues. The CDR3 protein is CASSPGTSGGPSFYEQYF. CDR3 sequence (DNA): TGTGCCAGCAGCCCTGGGACTAGCGGGGGGCCAAGCTTCTACGAACAGTACTTC.

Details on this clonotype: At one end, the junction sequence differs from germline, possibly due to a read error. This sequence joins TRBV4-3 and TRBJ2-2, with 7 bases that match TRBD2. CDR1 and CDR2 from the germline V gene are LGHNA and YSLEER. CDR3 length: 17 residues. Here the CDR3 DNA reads TGCGCCAGCAGTCCCTCCCCAAGCGGGGCGAACACAGGGGAGCTGTTTTTT. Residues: CASSPSPSGANTGELFF.

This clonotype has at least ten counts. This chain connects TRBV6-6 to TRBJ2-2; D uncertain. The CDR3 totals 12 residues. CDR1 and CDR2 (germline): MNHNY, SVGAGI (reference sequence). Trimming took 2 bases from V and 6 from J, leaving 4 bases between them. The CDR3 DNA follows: TGTGCCAGCAGTTACCTGGCCGGGGAGCTGTTTTTT. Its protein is CASSYLAGELFF.

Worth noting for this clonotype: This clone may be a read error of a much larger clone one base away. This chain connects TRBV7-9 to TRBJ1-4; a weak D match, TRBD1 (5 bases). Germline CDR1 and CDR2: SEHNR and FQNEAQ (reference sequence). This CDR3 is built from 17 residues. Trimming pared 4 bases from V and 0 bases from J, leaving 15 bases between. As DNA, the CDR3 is TGTGCCAGCAGCTCCCTGACAGTCTTCGCAACTAATGAAAAACTGTTTTTT. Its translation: CASSSLTVFATNEKLFF.

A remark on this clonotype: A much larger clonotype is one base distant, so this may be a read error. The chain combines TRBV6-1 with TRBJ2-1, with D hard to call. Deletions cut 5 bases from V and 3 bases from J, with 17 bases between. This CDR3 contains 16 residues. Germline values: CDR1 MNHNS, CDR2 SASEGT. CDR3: CASSRRTKVNYNEQFF. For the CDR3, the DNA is TGTGCCAGCAGTAGACGAACAAAAGTTAACTACAATGAGCAGTTCTTC.

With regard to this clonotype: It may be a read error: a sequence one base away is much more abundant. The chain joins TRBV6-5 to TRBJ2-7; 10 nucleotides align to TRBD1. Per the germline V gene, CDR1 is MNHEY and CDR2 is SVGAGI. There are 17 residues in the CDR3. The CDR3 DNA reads TGTGCCAGCAGTTTTAGCTCCGGGACAGGGGTGCGCTACGAGCACTACTTC. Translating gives CASSFSSGTGVRYEHYF.

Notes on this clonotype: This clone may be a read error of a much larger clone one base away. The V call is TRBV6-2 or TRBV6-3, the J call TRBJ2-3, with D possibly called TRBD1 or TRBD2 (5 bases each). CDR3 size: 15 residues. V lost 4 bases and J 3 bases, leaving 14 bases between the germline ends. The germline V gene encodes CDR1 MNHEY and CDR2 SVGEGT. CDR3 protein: CASSSVGEQTDTQYF. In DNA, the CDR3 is TGTGCCAGCAGTTCCGTGGGGGAGCAGACAGATACGCAGTATTTT.

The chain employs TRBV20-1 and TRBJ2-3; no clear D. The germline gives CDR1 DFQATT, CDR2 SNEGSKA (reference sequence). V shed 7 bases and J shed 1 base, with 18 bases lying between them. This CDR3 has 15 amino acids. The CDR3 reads CSDIDDVLGTDTQYF. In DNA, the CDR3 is TGCAGTGATATTGACGACGTACTGGGCACAGATACGCAGTATTTT.

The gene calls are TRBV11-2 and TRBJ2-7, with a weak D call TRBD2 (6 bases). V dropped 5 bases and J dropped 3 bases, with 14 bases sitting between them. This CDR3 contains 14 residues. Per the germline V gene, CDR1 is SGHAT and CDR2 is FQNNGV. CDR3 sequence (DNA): TGTGCCAGCAGCCAGGGACTTCAGGACTACGAGCAGTACTTC. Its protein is CASSQGLQDYEQYF.

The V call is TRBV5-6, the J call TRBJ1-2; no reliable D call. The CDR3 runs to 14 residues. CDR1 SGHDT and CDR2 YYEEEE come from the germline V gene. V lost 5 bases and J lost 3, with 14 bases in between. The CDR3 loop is CASRIRERDYGYTF. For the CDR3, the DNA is TGTGCCAGCAGGATACGGGAGCGGGACTATGGCTACACCTTC.

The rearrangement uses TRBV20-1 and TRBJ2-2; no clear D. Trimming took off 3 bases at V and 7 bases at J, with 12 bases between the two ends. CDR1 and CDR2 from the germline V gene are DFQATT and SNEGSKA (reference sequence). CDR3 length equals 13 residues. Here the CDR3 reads CSASEMSIGELFF. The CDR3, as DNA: TGCAGTGCTAGCGAGATGAGCATCGGGGAGCTGTTTTTT.

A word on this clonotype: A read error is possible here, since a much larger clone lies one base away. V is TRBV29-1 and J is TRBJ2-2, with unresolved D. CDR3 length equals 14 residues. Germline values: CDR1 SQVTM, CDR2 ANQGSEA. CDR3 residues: CSGKGITNAGELFF. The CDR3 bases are TGCAGCGGAAAAGGGATCACGAACGCCGGGGAGCTGTTTTTT.

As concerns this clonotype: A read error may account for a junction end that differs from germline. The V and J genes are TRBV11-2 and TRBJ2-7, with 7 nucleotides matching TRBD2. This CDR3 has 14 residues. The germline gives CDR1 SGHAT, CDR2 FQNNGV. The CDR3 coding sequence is TGTGCCAGCAGCCCCACTAGCGTGGTTTACGAGCAGTATTTC. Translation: CASSPTSVVYEQYF.

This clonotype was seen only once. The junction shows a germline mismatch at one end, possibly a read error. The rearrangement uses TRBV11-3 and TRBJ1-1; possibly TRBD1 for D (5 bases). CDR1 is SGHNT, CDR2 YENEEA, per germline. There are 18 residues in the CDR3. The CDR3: CTSSIIGPPGRMNTESFF. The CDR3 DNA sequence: TGTACCAGCAGCATAATTGGGCCGCCGGGACGGATGAACACTGAATCTTTCTTT. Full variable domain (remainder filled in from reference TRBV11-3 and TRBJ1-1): EAGVVQSPRYKIIEKKQPVAFWCNPISGHNTLYWYLQNLGQGPELLIRYENEEAVDDSQLPKDRFSAERLKGVDSTLKIQPAELGDSAVYLCTSSIIGPPGRMNTESFFGQGTRLTVV.

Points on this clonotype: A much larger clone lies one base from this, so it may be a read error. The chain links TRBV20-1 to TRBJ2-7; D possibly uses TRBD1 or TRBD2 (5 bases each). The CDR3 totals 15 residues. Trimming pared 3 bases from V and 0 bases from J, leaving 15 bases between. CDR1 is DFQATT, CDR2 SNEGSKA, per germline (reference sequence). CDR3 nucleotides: TGCAGTGCTAGGACTAACGGGACGCGCTCCTACGAGCAGTACTTC. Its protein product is CSARTNGTRSYEQYF.

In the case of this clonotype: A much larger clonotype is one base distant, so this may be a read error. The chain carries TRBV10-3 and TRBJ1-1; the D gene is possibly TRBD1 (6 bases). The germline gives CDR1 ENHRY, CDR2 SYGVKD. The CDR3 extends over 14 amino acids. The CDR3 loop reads CAINTGTYNTETFF. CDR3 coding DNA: TGTGCCATCAACACCGGGACATACAACACTGAAACTTTCTTT.

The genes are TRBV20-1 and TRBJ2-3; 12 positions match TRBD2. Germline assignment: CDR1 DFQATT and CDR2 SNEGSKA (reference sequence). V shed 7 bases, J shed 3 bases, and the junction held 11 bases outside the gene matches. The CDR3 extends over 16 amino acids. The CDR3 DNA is TGCAGTGGTAACTCTAGCGGGGGGGCCTGGACAGATACGCAGTATTTT. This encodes CSGNSSGGAWTDTQYF.

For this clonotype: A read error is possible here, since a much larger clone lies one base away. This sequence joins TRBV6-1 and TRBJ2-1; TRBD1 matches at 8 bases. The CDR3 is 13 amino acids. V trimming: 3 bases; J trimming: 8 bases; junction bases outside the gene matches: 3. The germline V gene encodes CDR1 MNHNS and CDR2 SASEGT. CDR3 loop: CASSEDREYEQFF. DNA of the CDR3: TGTGCCAGCAGTGAGGACAGGGAATATGAGCAGTTCTTC.

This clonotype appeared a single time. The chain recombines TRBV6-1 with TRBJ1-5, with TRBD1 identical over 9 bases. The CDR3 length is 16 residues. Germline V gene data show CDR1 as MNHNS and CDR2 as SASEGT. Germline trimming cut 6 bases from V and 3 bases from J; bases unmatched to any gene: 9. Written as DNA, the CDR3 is TGTGCCAGCAGGAGATCCGCACAGGGGGCCAATCAGCCCCAGCATTTT. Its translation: CASRRSAQGANQPQHF.

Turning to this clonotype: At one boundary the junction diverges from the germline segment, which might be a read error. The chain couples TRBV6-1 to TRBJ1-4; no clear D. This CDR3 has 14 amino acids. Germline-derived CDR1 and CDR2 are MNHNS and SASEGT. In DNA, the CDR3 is TGTACCAGCACTGAACAAACAACTAATGAAAAACTGTTTTTT. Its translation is CTSTEQTTNEKLFF.

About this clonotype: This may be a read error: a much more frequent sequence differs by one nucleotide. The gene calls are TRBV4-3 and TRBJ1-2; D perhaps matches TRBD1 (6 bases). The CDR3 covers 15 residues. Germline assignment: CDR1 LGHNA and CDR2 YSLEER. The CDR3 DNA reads TGCGCCAGCAACCAAGATATGAGGGGGAACTATGGCTACACCTTC. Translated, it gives CASNQDMRGNYGYTF.

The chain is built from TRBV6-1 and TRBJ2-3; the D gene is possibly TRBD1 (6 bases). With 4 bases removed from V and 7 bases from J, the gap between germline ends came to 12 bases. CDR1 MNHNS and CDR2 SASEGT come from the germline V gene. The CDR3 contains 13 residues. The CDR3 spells CASSGQVRYTQYF. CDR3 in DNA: TGTGCCAGCAGTGGACAGGTCCGATATACGCAGTATTTT.

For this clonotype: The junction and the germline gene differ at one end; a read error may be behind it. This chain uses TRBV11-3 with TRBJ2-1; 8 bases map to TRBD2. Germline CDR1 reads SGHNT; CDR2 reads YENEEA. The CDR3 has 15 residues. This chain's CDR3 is CANSLTGGGYNEQFF. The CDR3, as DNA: TGTGCCAACAGCTTAACGGGAGGGGGTTACAACGAGCAGTTCTTC.